What follows are 19 T cell receptor beta chains derived from one specimen sequenced in a study of long-term antiretroviral therapy in people with HIV. Researchers report immunoSEQ v3.0 was run at survey level. Data came from immunoSEQ multiplex PCR; TCRdb stores just in-frame clones and leaves some out. The profile shows 35,000 to 45,000 clones, around 83% of them singletons. Here the sequenced sample was unsorted PBMCs, taken 1 year after starting antiretroviral therapy. The receptors shown here come from a man between 18 and 35 years old with HIV.

The V gene is TRBV7-8, the J gene TRBJ2-3; 7 bases are shared with TRBD1. With V trimmed by 5 bases and J by 1 base, 6 bases remained unmatched. Per the germline V gene, CDR1 is SGHVS and CDR2 is FQNEAQ. The CDR3 is 15 amino acids. This chain's CDR3 is CASSVQGGRTDTQYF. The CDR3 DNA sequence: TGTGCCAGCAGCGTCCAAGGGGGCCGCACAGATACGCAGTATTTT.

The chain employs TRBV7-8 and TRBJ1-1; 7 bases are a match to TRBD1. CDR3 length: 15 residues. The germline gives CDR1 SGHVS, CDR2 FQNEAQ. Trimming cost V 5 bases and J 4 bases; bases outside gene matches: 10. CDR3 DNA: TGTGCCAGCAGCCCCGGACAGGTGCTGAGCACTGAAGCTTTCTTT. Translation: CASSPGQVLSTEAFF. Full variable domain (rest looked up from reference TRBV7-8 and TRBJ1-1): GAGVSQSPRYKVAKRGQDVALRCDPISGHVSLFWYQQALGQGPEFLTYFQNEAQLDKSGLPSDRFFAERPEGSVSTLKIQRTQQEDSAVYLCASSPGQVLSTEAFFGQGTRLTVV.

The chain is built from TRBV28 and TRBJ1-1; 8 bases match TRBD1. There are 13 residues in the CDR3. Trimming took 5 bases from V and 4 from J; bases not matched to a gene: 3. Germline V gene data show CDR1 as MDHEN and CDR2 as SYDVKM. This chain's CDR3 is CASSPTGATEAFF. The CDR3 DNA follows: TGTGCCAGCAGTCCGACAGGGGCCACTGAAGCTTTCTTT.

This clone has just one count. The chain uses TRBV7-9 and TRBJ2-7; unclear D gene. The CDR3 runs to 15 residues. Germline CDR1 and CDR2: SEHNR and FQNEAQ (reference sequence). Trimming removed 4 bases at V and 3 bases at J, with 16 bases between. In DNA form, the CDR3 reads TGTGCCAGCAGCTCAGAACGTGCAGTGGTCTACGAGCAGTACTTC. Protein product: CASSSERAVVYEQYF.

This chain connects TRBV4-3 to TRBJ1-1; no definite D call. V lost 0 bases, J lost 4 bases, and 12 bases lay in between. Looked up from germline, CDR1 is LGHNA and CDR2 is YSLEER. CDR3 length: 15 amino acids. CDR3 in amino acids: CASSQEAASPTEAFF. The DNA of the CDR3 is TGCGCCAGCAGCCAAGAGGCCGCCAGCCCCACTGAAGCTTTCTTT.

This clone was detected a few times. V is TRBV7-3 and J is TRBJ2-7; possible D gene TRBD1, 6 bases. Germline lookup yields CDR1 SGHTA and CDR2 FQGTGA. CDR3 length: 13 residues. With 8 bases removed from V and 6 bases from J, the gap between germline ends came to 17 bases. The CDR3 here is CASGESRGSEQYF. The CDR3 DNA follows: TGTGCCAGCGGCGAGTCCAGGGGCAGCGAGCAGTACTTC.

V is TRBV11-2 and J is TRBJ2-7, with D tentatively TRBD1 (5 bases). The V gene's germline CDR1 is SGHAT and CDR2 FQNNGV. V lost 6 bases and J lost 5, with 17 bases in between. The CDR3 is made up of 14 amino acids. CDR3 bases: TGTGCCAGCAGGATGACAGCCCTAATCCACGAGCAGTACTTC. Translation: CASRMTALIHEQYF.

This chain uses TRBV12-5 with TRBJ1-5; D possibly corresponds to TRBD1 (5 bases). CDR3 size: 15 residues. Germline V gives CDR1 LGHNT, CDR2 FRNRAP. V was clipped by 5 bases and J by 3 bases, with 14 bases between them. As DNA, the CDR3 is TGTGCTAGTGGTCCACTGGGACGGACCAATCAGCCCCAGCATTTT. The encoded protein is CASGPLGRTNQPQHF.

This rearrangement joins TRBV9 to TRBJ2-6; D unresolved. Germline assignment: CDR1 SGDLS and CDR2 YYNGEE. The CDR3 length is 14 residues. Trimming cost V 3 bases and J 1 base, with 5 bases left between them. The DNA for the CDR3 is TGTGCCAGCAGCGCTCTGTCTGGGGCCAACGTCCTGACTTTC. Its protein is CASSALSGANVLTF.

This clone has just one count. The chain combines TRBV6-1 with TRBJ1-1; D possibly corresponds to TRBD1 (6 bases). The CDR3 is 15 amino acids. Trimming took 3 bases from V and 5 from J, leaving 16 bases between them. Germline V gene lookup returns CDR1 MNHNS and CDR2 SASEGT. DNA of the CDR3: TGTGCCAGCAGTGACCTAGGGGGGAGAAATACTGAAGCTTTCTTT. Translation gives CASSDLGGRNTEAFF.

CDR3 sequence (DNA): TGTGCCAGCAGCTTAAGGGCTAGCGGGGGTATGAACACCGGGGAGCTGTTTTTT. Its protein product is CASSLRASGGMNTGELFF. The rearrangement links TRBV7-3 to TRBJ2-2; 10 bases agree with TRBD2. The CDR3 runs to 18 residues. The V gene end was trimmed by 1 base and the J gene end by 1 base; junction bases not matched to a gene: 6. Germline values: CDR1 SGHTA, CDR2 FQGTGA. The full variable domain, rest sourced from reference TRBV7-3 and TRBJ2-2, is GAGVSQTPSNKVTEKGKYVELRCDPISGHTALYWYRQSLGQGPEFLIYFQGTGAADDSGLPNDRFFAVRPEGSVSTLKIQRTERGDSAVYLCASSLRASGGMNTGELFFGEGSRLTVL.

This chain uses TRBV6-5 with TRBJ2-3; 10 nucleotides agree with TRBD1. The CDR3 runs 15 residues. V gave up 5 bases and J gave up 1 base; unmatched junction bases: 3. Germline V CDR1 and CDR2: MNHEY, SVGAGI. The chain's CDR3 is CASSTGTGGTDTQYF. DNA of the CDR3: TGTGCCAGCAGTACCGGGACAGGGGGCACAGATACGCAGTATTTT.

This chain joins TRBV5-5 and TRBJ1-2; D remains unclear. Trimming cost V 4 bases and J 3 bases, with 13 bases left between them. Germline assignment: CDR1 SGHKS and CDR2 YYEKEE (reference sequence). The length of the CDR3 is 14 residues. CDR3 region: CASSPGTWDYGYTF. The CDR3 DNA reads TGTGCCAGCAGCCCCGGTACTTGGGACTATGGCTACACCTTC.

The V gene is TRBV6-6, the J gene TRBJ2-3; 9 nucleotides match TRBD1. Looked up from germline, CDR1 is MNHNY and CDR2 is SVGAGI (reference sequence). The CDR3 is 15 residues long. With V trimmed by 3 bases and J by 6 bases, 7 bases remained unmatched. CDR3 DNA: TGTGCCAGCAGTTATGGGACAGGGCGCAGGGATACGCAGTATTTT. Translating it yields CASSYGTGRRDTQYF.

This clone has a handful of counts. The V gene is TRBV6-6, the J gene TRBJ1-4, with 8 bases that match TRBD1. The V segment lost 7 bases and the J segment 5 bases; nucleotides outside the gene matches: 9. CDR1 is MNHNY and CDR2 is SVGAGI in the germline V gene (reference sequence). CDR3 length: 15 residues. For the CDR3, the DNA is TGTGCCAGCACCCCCATAGGACAGGGCAATGAAAAACTGTTTTTT. Protein product: CASTPIGQGNEKLFF.

The genes are TRBV5-1 and TRBJ1-1; TRBD1 is a possible D gene (5 bases). The V end lost 0 bases, the J end lost 11 bases, and 14 bases lay between the germline ends. CDR3 length: 13 residues. Germline values: CDR1 SGHRS, CDR2 YFSETQ. The CDR3 is CASSLVPGVEAFF. In DNA form, the CDR3 reads TGCGCCAGCAGCTTGGTTCCGGGGGTTGAGGCTTTCTTT.

This clone was seen a few times. The chain links TRBV27 to TRBJ1-5, with D possibly matching TRBD1 (6 bases). Germline assignment: CDR1 MNHEY and CDR2 SMNVEV (reference sequence). Between the trimmed V and J ends, which lost 6 bases and 3 bases, there was a span of 15 bases. The CDR3 is made up of 15 amino acids. The CDR3 DNA sequence: TGTGCCAGCAGATTAACCTACAGGGACAATCAGCCCCAGCATTTT. It specifies CASRLTYRDNQPQHF.

This clone showed up just once. The rearrangement joins TRBV15 to TRBJ2-1; D may match TRBD1 or TRBD2 (5 bases each). The ends were cut back, 3 bases at V and 2 bases at J, with 20 bases in the middle. Germline-derived CDR1 and CDR2 are LNHNV and YYDKDF (reference sequence). This CDR3 comprises 18 residues. CDR3 coding DNA: TGTGCCACCAGCAGGTTCTTGGACGAGGGGAACCCCTACAATGAGCAGTTCTTC. Protein: CATSRFLDEGNPYNEQFF.

The chain is built from TRBV7-8 and TRBJ1-1, with D unclear. V dropped 5 bases and J dropped 8 bases, with 15 bases sitting between them. The CDR3 spans 13 residues. Per the germline V gene, CDR1 is SGHVS and CDR2 is FQNEAQ. The CDR3 reads CASSPQATGEAFF. CDR3 DNA: TGTGCCAGCAGCCCCCAGGCGACTGGGGAAGCTTTCTTT.